The 30 T cell receptor beta chains given below trace back to one sample, sequenced in a study of breast tumors, draining lymph nodes, adjacent tissues. TCRdb reprocessed the multiplex PCR reads via MiXCR and lists one record per CDR3 protein. This sample has 66,000 or so distinct CDR3 sequences; over 40% occur once, and the top ten carry about 8%. The sequencing sample was made of breast tumor tissue. The receptors come from a female donor with breast cancer. Some clones in this sample may be carry-over from other donors' samples.

This clonotype has ten or more counts. This chain connects TRBV7-3 to TRBJ2-1; 9 bases line up with TRBD2. This CDR3 has 16 residues. Per germline, CDR1 SGHTA and CDR2 FQGTGA. With V trimmed by 2 bases and J by 5 bases, 7 bases remained unmatched. CDR3 DNA: TGTGCCAGCAGCTTATGGGCGGGAGGGCCCGACAATGAGCAGTTCTTC. This codes for CASSLWAGGPDNEQFF. Looking up the rest from reference TRBV7-3 and TRBJ2-1 gives the full variable domain: GAGVSQTPSNKVTEKGKYVELRCDPISGHTALYWYRQSLGQGPEFLIYFQGTGAADDSGLPNDRFFAVRPEGSVSTLKIQRTERGDSAVYLCASSLWAGGPDNEQFFGPGTRLTVL.

The CDR3 sequence: CASSVGGLAANSPLHF. The CDR3 DNA follows: TGTGCCAGCAGCGTAGGGGGACTAGCGGCTAATTCACCCCTCCACTTT. The chain has TRBV9 and TRBJ1-6, with D tentatively TRBD1 (5 bases). The CDR3 spans 16 residues. Germline loops: CDR1 SGDLS, CDR2 YYNGEE. V was cut by 0 bases and J by 6 bases, with 13 bases left in between.

This clonotype was recorded many times. A clone one base away is much larger, so this may be a read error. The chain joins TRBV11-2 to TRBJ1-2, with TRBD1 matching 8 bases. The germline CDR1 and CDR2 sequences are SGHAT and FQNNGV. V was clipped by 2 bases and J by 4 bases; unmatched bases: 3. This CDR3 has 14 amino acids. CDR3 protein: CASSLTGGSYGYTF. Written as DNA, the CDR3 is TGTGCCAGCAGCTTAACAGGGGGGTCCTATGGCTACACCTTC.

At least ten counts were recorded for this clonotype. The rearrangement uses TRBV12-3 or TRBV12-4 and TRBJ1-6; 9 nucleotides align to TRBD1. Unmatched junction bases numbered 1, after V lost 3 bases and J lost 7 bases. This CDR3 region has 14 residues. CDR3 residues: CASSFGTGNSPLHF. The CDR3 bases are TGTGCCAGCAGTTTTGGGACAGGGAATTCACCCCTCCACTTT.

This clonotype appeared many times. The chain joins TRBV6-6 to TRBJ2-3, with D perhaps TRBD1 or TRBD2 (5 bases each). The ends were cut back, 5 bases at V and 0 bases at J, with 27 bases in the middle. The germline gives CDR1 MNHNY, CDR2 SVGAGI (reference sequence). The CDR3 runs to 20 residues. CDR3 loop: CASSPPRLPRTKTSTDTQYF. In nucleotides, the CDR3 is TGTGCCAGCAGTCCACCCCGACTACCCCGGACAAAAACTAGCACAGATACGCAGTATTTT.

The genes are TRBV20-1 and TRBJ2-7; maybe TRBD2 (6 bases). The germline CDR1 and CDR2 sequences are DFQATT and SNEGSKA (reference sequence). This CDR3 is 20 amino acids long. V lost 5 bases and J lost 0, with 32 bases in between. The CDR3 coding sequence is TGCAGTGCTGGGCGGGGCAGGGTGTACAATGAGCAGGTCAGCTCCTACGAGCAGTACTTC. Translated, it gives CSAGRGRVYNEQVSSYEQYF.

V usage is TRBV12-5 and J usage is TRBJ2-1, with unresolved D. Germline values: CDR1 LGHNT, CDR2 FRNRAP. V dropped 4 bases and J dropped 15 bases, with 22 bases sitting between them. The CDR3 is 14 amino acids. This chain's CDR3 is CASGSSAWTDVGFF. The DNA for the CDR3 is TGTGCTAGTGGTTCGTCAGCTTGGACCGATGTTGGGTTCTTC.

This clonotype was recorded many times. The chain recombines TRBV3-1 with TRBJ2-1, with a possible D match to TRBD2 (5 bases). From germline, CDR1 is LGHDT and CDR2 YNNKEL (reference sequence). The germline V and J ends were trimmed by 0 bases and 1 base, with 7 bases remaining between them. This CDR3 has 15 residues. For the CDR3, the DNA is TGTGCCAGCAGCCAAGACGCGGGTTCCTACAATGAGCAGTTCTTC. Amino acid sequence: CASSQDAGSYNEQFF.

Comments on this clonotype: Since a much larger clone is just one base distant, this may be a read error. CDR3 protein: CASSTSGGFQEAQYF. In nucleotides, the CDR3 is TGTGCCAGCTCGACTAGCGGGGGTTTCCAAGAGGCCCAGTACTTC. This chain joins TRBV19 and TRBJ2-5; 12 bases are a match to TRBD2. The germline CDR1 and CDR2 sequences are LNHDA and SQIVND (reference sequence). The CDR3 contains 15 residues. Drawing the rest from reference TRBV19 and TRBJ2-5, the complete variable domain is DGGITQSPKYLFRKEGQNVTLSCEQNLNHDAMYWYRQDPGQGLRLIYYSQIVNDFQKGDIAEGYSVSREKKESFPLTVTSAQKNPTAFYLCASSTSGGFQEAQYFGPGTRLLVL.

This clonotype was detected ten times or more. J is TRBJ2-1 and V is TRBV7-8; D perhaps matches TRBD1 (6 bases). Germline-derived CDR1 and CDR2 are SGHVS and FQNEAQ. Trimming removed 5 bases from V and 7 bases from J, with 24 bases in between. This CDR3 contains 17 residues. The CDR3 region is CASSPGKIRQGHNEQFF. The CDR3 nucleotides read TGTGCCAGCAGCCCGGGGAAAATTCGGCAGGGACATAATGAGCAGTTCTTC.

At least ten counts were recorded for this clonotype. J is TRBJ1-1 and V is TRBV5-6; no firm D call. The V and J ends lost 4 bases and 4 bases respectively, with 8 bases between them. CDR1 and CDR2 (germline): SGHDT, YYEEEE. CDR3 length: 12 amino acids. The CDR3: CASSAWSTEAFF. The CDR3 coding sequence is TGTGCCAGCAGCGCCTGGAGCACTGAAGCTTTCTTT.

The gene calls are TRBV10-3 and TRBJ2-5; 10 bases line up with TRBD2. CDR1 ENHRY and CDR2 SYGVKD come from the germline V gene. The junction had 8 bases not matched to a gene; V was cut back by 0 bases and J by 10 bases. The CDR3 consists of 15 residues. The CDR3 DNA sequence: TGTGCCATCAGTGAGTCGTTAGGACTAGCGGCCGACCAGTACTTC. Encoded protein: CAISESLGLAADQYF.

The J gene is TRBJ1-4, the V gene TRBV2, with a possible D match to TRBD1 (5 bases). CDR1 SNHLY and CDR2 FYNNEI come from the germline V gene. This CDR3 has 12 amino acids. The V end was cut by 10 bases, the J end by 7 bases, with 13 bases between. The CDR3 DNA reads TGTGCCACCGGGACGGGAGGTGAAAAACTGTTTTTT. Protein: CATGTGGEKLFF.

This clonotype has a count of ten or more. The genes are TRBV12-3 or TRBV12-4 and TRBJ2-1, with TRBD2 identical over 7 bases. V was clipped by 5 bases and J by 13 bases; unmatched bases: 14. This CDR3 has 14 amino acids. The CDR3 sequence is CASSEQRGRGSQFF. The DNA for the CDR3 is TGTGCCAGCAGTGAACAGCGGGGTAGAGGGTCTCAGTTCTTC.

This clonotype was seen repeatedly, ten times or more. The chain carries TRBV6-6 and TRBJ2-5; the match to TRBD1 covers 9 bases. Germline V lookup: CDR1 MNHNY, CDR2 SVGAGI (reference sequence). With V trimmed by 4 bases and J by 5 bases, 14 bases remained unmatched. This CDR3 is 17 amino acids long. DNA for the CDR3: TGTGCCAGCAGTTCAGGGGACAGGGTTCAGAATGGGGAGACCCAGTACTTC. Its translation: CASSSGDRVQNGETQYF.

V gene TRBV7-2 combines with J gene TRBJ2-7; D possibly uses TRBD1 or TRBD2 (5 bases each). CDR1 and CDR2 (germline): SGHTA, FQGNSA. There are 15 residues in the CDR3. Trimming pared 11 bases from V and 6 bases from J, leaving 26 bases between. CDR3 in amino acids: CACGLVWGNAGEQYF. CDR3 nucleotides: TGTGCCTGCGGCTTGGTCTGGGGCAACGCGGGCGAGCAGTACTTC. The variable domain in full, completed from reference TRBV7-2 and TRBJ2-7, reads GAGVSQSPSNKVTEKGKDVELRCDPISGHTALYWYRQSLGQGLEFLIYFQGNSAPDKSGLPSDRFSAERTGGSVSTLTIQRTQQEDSAVYLCACGLVWGNAGEQYFGPGTRLTVT.

The V gene is TRBV20-1, the J gene TRBJ2-1; a possible D gene is TRBD2 (6 bases). Trimming removed 0 bases at V and 0 bases at J, with 15 bases between. Per the germline V gene, CDR1 is DFQATT and CDR2 is SNEGSKA (reference sequence). This CDR3 region has 17 residues. The CDR3 here is CSARDGRGFSSYNEQFF. In DNA, the CDR3 is TGCAGTGCTAGAGATGGGCGGGGCTTCAGCTCCTACAATGAGCAGTTCTTC.

To note about this clonotype: The junction does not match germline at one end; this may be a read error. The chain has TRBV7-6 and TRBJ2-1; D is perhaps TRBD2 (5 bases). Germline lookup yields CDR1 SGHVS and CDR2 FNYEAQ. The CDR3 is 16 residues long. The CDR3 reads CVSSPLAASSYNEQFF. In nucleotides, the CDR3 is TGTGTCAGCAGCCCCCTAGCAGCGAGCTCCTACAATGAGCAGTTCTTC.

This clonotype showed up many times. This chain links TRBV13 with TRBJ1-4, with 10 bases matching TRBD1. Germline V gene lookup returns CDR1 PRHDT and CDR2 FYEKMQ (reference sequence). This CDR3 has 17 residues. With 5 bases clipped from V and 4 bases from J, the junction kept 10 bases outside the gene matches. The CDR3 protein is CASSASTGQGINEKLFF. DNA for the CDR3: TGTGCCAGCAGCGCATCTACGGGACAGGGGATTAATGAAAAACTGTTTTTT.

V is TRBV7-3 and J is TRBJ2-5, with 9 bases fitting TRBD1. V lost 0 bases to trimming and J lost 5 bases; unmatched junction nucleotides: 10. Germline CDR1 reads SGHTA; CDR2 reads FQGTGA. This CDR3 contains 17 residues. This chain's CDR3 is CASSLTGDRGTGETQYF. The CDR3 DNA reads TGTGCCAGCAGCTTAACGGGAGACAGGGGGACCGGGGAGACCCAGTACTTC.

This chain uses TRBV2 with TRBJ1-6; 9 nucleotides agree with TRBD1. Looked up from germline, CDR1 is SNHLY and CDR2 is FYNNEI. CDR3 length equals 14 residues. V lost 6 bases to trimming and J lost 10 bases; unmatched junction nucleotides: 7. CDR3 coding DNA: TGTGCCAGCAGGGAGGGACAGGGCTACTCACCCCTCCACTTT. It yields the protein CASREGQGYSPLHF.

The sample holds many counts of this clonotype. The chain uses TRBV4-2 and TRBJ2-3, with D possibly matching TRBD2 (5 bases). V was cut by 2 bases and J by 0 bases, with 18 bases left in between. Germline V lookup: CDR1 LGHNA, CDR2 YNFKEQ. This CDR3 has 18 amino acids. This CDR3 is CASSQKLVRGTSTDTQYF. The CDR3 region has the DNA TGTGCCAGCAGCCAAAAACTAGTCCGGGGAACTAGCACAGATACGCAGTATTTT.

J is TRBJ2-1 and V is TRBV7-8; 8 bases align to TRBD1. The CDR3 extends over 14 amino acids. Unmatched junction bases numbered 10, after V lost 6 bases and J lost 9 bases. In germline, CDR1 is SGHVS, CDR2 FQNEAQ. CDR3 nucleotides: TGTGCCAGCAGGTTGCGGGACAGGTTCGGTGAGCAGTTCTTC. Protein product: CASRLRDRFGEQFF.

This clonotype was counted many times. CDR3 coding DNA: TGTGCCAGCAGGTCACTAGCGGGGGGGCTCGGCACCGGGGAGCTGTTTTTT. It translates to CASRSLAGGLGTGELFF. The J gene is TRBJ2-2, the V gene TRBV6-6; 13 positions match TRBD2. Germline-derived CDR1 and CDR2 are MNHNY and SVGAGI (reference sequence). With V trimmed by 6 bases and J by 4 bases, 8 bases remained unmatched. This CDR3 has 17 residues.

On this clonotype itself: The limits of the CDR3 on the DNA are not certain, so only TCRdb's listed CDR3 is given. The V gene is TRBV20-1, the J gene TRBJ2-5; the D segment call TRBD2 is taken from the table without a DNA check. With termini counted, the CDR3 has 22 amino acids. CDR1 and CDR2 from the germline V gene are DFQATT and SNEGSKA (reference sequence). CDR3 amino acids: CSAPLRAYGYTFGSGTRENQYF.

In its sample, this clonotype was seen a few times. The rearrangement uses TRBV27 and TRBJ2-3, with 10 positions matching TRBD1. Germline V gives CDR1 MNHEY, CDR2 SMNVEV (reference sequence). This CDR3 is 16 amino acids long. V lost 5 bases to trimming and J lost 0 bases; unmatched junction nucleotides: 5. The CDR3 reads CASSGDRGLSTDTQYF. CDR3 coding DNA: TGTGCCAGCAGTGGAGACAGGGGGCTGAGCACAGATACGCAGTATTTT.

The table lists this clonotype with many counts. The chain carries TRBV19 and TRBJ2-3; 7 bases fit TRBD2. The CDR3 runs to 20 residues. Trimming took 5 bases from V and 3 from J; bases not matched to a gene: 23. Per germline, CDR1 LNHDA and CDR2 SQIVND (reference sequence). The CDR3 DNA reads as TGTGCCAGTAGTCGGGGGGTCGCGATGCGGGAGCGACCCTATACAGATACGCAGTATTTT. Translating it yields CASSRGVAMRERPYTDTQYF. Combining the CDR3 with reference TRBV19 and TRBJ2-3 gives the whole variable domain DGGITQSPKYLFRKEGQNVTLSCEQNLNHDAMYWYRQDPGQGLRLIYYSQIVNDFQKGDIAEGYSVSREKKESFPLTVTSAQKNPTAFYLCASSRGVAMRERPYTDTQYFGPGTRLTVL.

Ten or more counts support this clonotype. The rearrangement uses TRBV11-2 and TRBJ2-7, with D unclear. There are 12 residues in the CDR3. V dropped 5 bases and J dropped 7 bases, with 12 bases sitting between them. Germline V gene lookup returns CDR1 SGHAT and CDR2 FQNNGV. The chain's CDR3 is CASSLLRQEQYF. CDR3 nucleotides: TGTGCCAGCAGCCTCCTTCGGCAGGAGCAGTACTTC.

This clonotype was recorded many times. The chain employs TRBV14 and TRBJ1-2; 7 bases agree with TRBD1. V dropped 7 bases and J dropped 5; count of bases not matched to a gene: 4. Germline values: CDR1 SGHDN, CDR2 FVKESK. The CDR3 sequence is 12 residues long. The CDR3 sequence: CASTYRGYGYTF. The CDR3 coding sequence is TGTGCCAGCACCTACAGGGGATATGGCTACACCTTC.

This clonotype has only a few counts. V is TRBV6-5 and J is TRBJ2-1; D tentatively reads TRBD1 or TRBD2 (6 bases each). CDR3 length equals 15 residues. Per germline, CDR1 MNHEY and CDR2 SVGAGI. V shed 6 bases and J shed 8 bases, with 20 bases lying between them. The CDR3 region has the DNA TGTGCCAGCAGGGGGGGCGGCGTTGGCAGCGATGAGCAGTTCTTC. Amino acid sequence: CASRGGGVGSDEQFF.